The rows below give T cell receptor beta chains drawn from one sample of a study of blood T cell repertoires in COVID-19. TCRdb's copy holds only in-frame clones and misses some; the assay was immunoSEQ multiplex PCR. Seen here are 43,000 or so clones, 80% to 90% observed once, and the top ten hold roughly 7.6%. The sample was peripheral blood. Every receptor here comes from a man in his sixties with active COVID-19. Each CDR3 is given with its conserved first and last residue. A D gene is named only where the DNA matches it firmly. Clone size is shown for a subset of rows, as once, few, many or a class of expanded clone.

D gene	V gene	J gene	clone size	CDR3 protein	CDR3 DNA
TRBD1	TRBV6-5	TRBJ2-7	once	CASSYGQEGSYEQYF	TGTGCCAGCAGTTACGGACAGGAAGGCTCCTACGAGCAGTACTTC
TRBD2	TRBV29-1	TRBJ2-1	.	CSVALAGGPDEQFF	TGCAGCGTTGCACTAGCGGGAGGGCCAGATGAGCAGTTCTTC
TRBD1	TRBV5-1	TRBJ2-7	.	CADPHRGTYEQYF	TGCGCCGATCCACACAGGGGGACCTACGAGCAGTACTTC
.	TRBV2	TRBJ2-7	.	CASSDQGGSYEQYF	TGTGCCAGCAGCGATCAGGGGGGCTCCTACGAGCAGTACTTC
.	TRBV7-9	TRBJ2-7	few	CASSFTGYEQYF	TGTGCCAGCAGCTTCACAGGCTACGAGCAGTACTTC
.	TRBV21-1	TRBJ2-1	.	CASSRTSGRSRTEQFF	TGTGCCAGCAGCAGGACTAGCGGGAGGTCAAGAACTGAGCAGTTCTTC
.	TRBV2	TRBJ2-2	.	CASVLTSSTGELFF	TGTGCCAGCGTGTTAACTTCCTCCACCGGGGAGCTGTTTTTT
.	TRBV9	TRBJ2-5	once	CASSVGAQETQYF	TGTGCCAGCAGCGTAGGCGCACAAGAGACCCAGTACTTC
.	TRBV19	TRBJ1-2	.	CASSATRNYGYTF	TGTGCCAGTAGCGCGACAAGGAACTATGGCTACACCTTC
.	TRBV3-1/TRBV3-2	TRBJ1-3	once	CASSTGGDTIYF	TGTGCCAGCAGCACGGGCGGGGACACCATATATTTT
.	TRBV2	TRBJ2-2	.	CASSSVANTGELFF	TGTGCCAGCAGTTCGGTTGCGAACACCGGGGAGCTGTTTTTT
TRBD2	TRBV27	TRBJ2-3	once	CASSALAGGPQYF	TGTGCCAGCAGCGCCTTAGCGGGAGGGCCGCAGTATTTT
.	TRBV7-9	TRBJ2-3	.	CASSLTGSTDTQYF	TGTGCCAGCAGCTTAACAGGGAGCACAGATACGCAGTATTTT
TRBD1	TRBV12-5	TRBJ2-6	.	CASGLVRGQGASSGANVLTF	TGTGCTAGTGGTTTGGTACGAGGACAGGGGGCCTCCTCTGGGGCCAACGTCCTGACTTTC
.	TRBV11-2	TRBJ2-3	.	CASSLDRLDFDTQYF	TGTGCCAGCAGCTTAGATCGGCTAGATTTCGATACGCAGTATTTT
.	TRBV6-1	TRBJ2-7	.	CASSEPTGFEQYF	TGTGCCAGCAGTGAGCCGACAGGTTTCGAGCAGTACTTC
TRBD1	TRBV15	TRBJ1-2	.	CATSGRTGTPNGYTF	TGTGCCACCAGCGGTCGGACAGGGACCCCTAATGGCTACACCTTC
.	TRBV21-1	TRBJ1-1	.	CARGDRGTEAFF	TGTGCCCGGGGGGACAGGGGCACTGAAGCTTTCTTT
TRBD1	TRBV7-3	TRBJ2-3	.	CASSSRGDRGPTDTQYF	TGTGCCAGCAGCTCAAGGGGGGACAGGGGGCCCACAGATACGCAGTATTTT
TRBD2	TRBV3-1/TRBV3-2	TRBJ2-7	.	CASSATSGRGYEQYF	TGTGCCAGCAGCGCTACTAGCGGGAGAGGCTACGAGCAGTACTTC
.	TRBV5-4	TRBJ2-1	.	CASSLVASSYNEQFF	TGTGCCAGCAGCTTGGTAGCCAGCTCCTACAATGAGCAGTTCTTC
.	TRBV5-1	TRBJ2-3	once	CASSLGSSWRTDTQYF	TGCGCCAGCAGCTTGGGGTCTTCCTGGCGCACAGATACGCAGTATTTT
.	TRBV6-5	TRBJ1-5	.	CASIPGGGVEPQHF	TGTGCCAGCATCCCCGGGGGGGGTGTGGAGCCCCAGCATTTT
.	TRBV6-5	TRBJ2-7	.	CASIGAGTYEQYF	TGTGCCAGCATTGGCGCGGGAACCTACGAGCAGTACTTC
.	TRBV7-2	TRBJ1-6	once	CASSGRAGEFYNSPLHF	TGTGCCAGCAGCGGGCGAGCAGGGGAATTCTATAATTCACCCCTCCACTTT
TRBD1	TRBV2	TRBJ2-1	.	CASSNTGGSYNEQFF	TGTGCCAGCAGCAACACAGGGGGCTCCTACAATGAGCAGTTCTTC
.	TRBV11-3	TRBJ2-3	.	CASAKGTDTQYF	TGTGCCAGCGCTAAAGGCACAGATACGCAGTATTTT
TRBD2	TRBV4-2	TRBJ2-1	.	CASSRTRTNYNEQFF	TGTGCCAGCAGCCGGACTAGAACTAACTACAATGAGCAGTTCTTC
.	TRBV28	TRBJ1-2	.	CASSPGGRIYTF	TGTGCCAGCAGTCCGGGGGGGAGGATCTACACCTTC
TRBD2	TRBV7-9	TRBJ2-4	.	CASSPHGGGENIQYF	TGTGCCAGCAGTCCCCACGGGGGAGGGGAAAACATTCAGTACTTC
TRBD1	TRBV7-2	TRBJ2-1	once	CASSTGTATNNEQFF	TGTGCCAGCAGCACCGGGACAGCTACCAACAATGAGCAGTTCTTC
TRBD1	TRBV4-3	TRBJ1-6	.	CASSLGTENNSPLHF	TGCGCCAGCAGCCTTGGGACAGAGAATAATTCACCCCTCCACTTT
TRBD1	TRBV5-6	TRBJ1-2	once	CASSLGQDLLFYGYTF	TGTGCCAGCAGCCTGGGACAGGACCTCCTTTTCTATGGCTACACCTTC
TRBD1	TRBV11-2	TRBJ2-5	.	CASSARDRGEETQYF	TGTGCCAGCAGCGCCCGGGACAGGGGGGAAGAGACCCAGTACTTC
.	TRBV5-4	TRBJ1-2	.	CASSLGGNIIYGYTF	TGTGCCAGCAGCTTGGGCGGAAATATTATCTATGGCTACACCTTC
.	TRBV5-1	TRBJ1-4	few	CASSLMADNEKLFF	TGCGCCAGCAGCTTGATGGCGGATAATGAAAAACTGTTTTTT
TRBD1	TRBV27	TRBJ2-7	.	CASSPSPGQVYEQYF	TGTGCCAGCAGCCCGTCACCGGGACAGGTCTACGAGCAGTACTTC
.	TRBV6-5	TRBJ2-7	.	CASTRGGVGEQYF	TGTGCCAGCACGAGAGGGGGGGTAGGCGAGCAGTACTTC
.	TRBV23-1	TRBJ2-1	.	CASSQRGRGDNEQFF	TGCGCCAGCAGTCAAAGGGGCAGGGGGGACAATGAGCAGTTCTTC
.	TRBV29-1	TRBJ1-1	.	CSVFRGLGTEAFF	TGCAGCGTTTTTAGAGGACTGGGCACTGAAGCTTTCTTT
.	TRBV7-3	TRBJ1-1	.	CASSSDSRATEAFF	TGTGCCAGCAGCTCAGACAGTCGGGCCACTGAAGCTTTCTTT
.	TRBV2	TRBJ1-5	once	CASSADQGNQPQHF	TGTGCCAGCAGTGCGGACCAGGGGAATCAGCCCCAGCATTTT
TRBD1	TRBV28	TRBJ1-2	.	CATLNRQGDGYTF	TGTGCCACCCTGAATAGACAGGGGGACGGCTACACCTTC
.	TRBV10-1	TRBJ2-2	.	CASSEQTGFNTGELFF	TGCGCCAGCAGTGAGCAAACAGGTTTCAACACCGGGGAGCTGTTTTTT
TRBD1	TRBV10-3	TRBJ2-7	once	CAIRGTGENEQYF	TGTGCCATCAGGGGGACAGGGGAGAACGAGCAGTACTTC
TRBD2	TRBV4-1	TRBJ2-7	.	CASSQEPGTSGNLYEQYF	TGCGCCAGCAGCCAAGAGCCCGGGACTAGCGGGAACCTCTACGAGCAGTACTTC
.	TRBV11-2	TRBJ1-1	.	CASTLGPNTEAFF	TGTGCCAGCACCCTCGGTCCGAACACTGAAGCTTTCTTT
TRBD1	TRBV18	TRBJ1-2	.	CASSPQDRDGYTF	TGTGCCAGCTCACCACAGGACAGGGATGGCTACACCTTC
TRBD2	TRBV7-9	TRBJ2-1	once	CASSLRASGLEPGEQFF	TGTGCCAGCAGCTTACGGGCTAGCGGACTCGAGCCAGGGGAGCAGTTCTTC
.	TRBV5-8	TRBJ1-6	.	CASSIDRNSPLHF	TGTGCCAGCAGCATTGACAGGAATTCACCCCTCCACTTT
TRBD1	TRBV19	TRBJ1-1	.	CASRQGQANTEAFF	TGTGCCAGTAGACAGGGACAGGCGAACACTGAAGCTTTCTTT
TRBD1	TRBV3-1/TRBV3-2	TRBJ1-1	.	CVSSQTGGHTEAFF	TGTGTCAGCAGCCAAACAGGGGGCCACACTGAAGCTTTCTTT
TRBD2	TRBV6-6	TRBJ2-4	.	CASSYVIAGAKNIQYF	TGTGCCAGCAGTTACGTCATAGCGGGAGCCAAAAACATTCAGTACTTC